Reported below is one TCR beta chain. Its specificity is unknown. This specimen belongs to a study of glioma-infiltrating T cells. Overall study findings and caveats: Tissue-blood divergence was below expectation in non-neoplastic patients, above in gliomas. Tissue and blood shared very few CDR3 sequences.

Amplification of TCR alpha and beta CDR3 regions from RNA used iRepertoire nested multiplex PCR. Input was roughly 95-400 ng of tissue mRNA or PBMC total RNA. TCRdb reprocessed the multiplex PCR reads with MiXCR, giving one entry per CDR3 protein. In the table there are 150,000 to 200,000 distinct CDR3 sequences, approximately 30% of which are singletons. Trimming removed 0 bases at V and 4 bases at J, with 14 bases between. Per the germline V gene, CDR1 is SGHRS and CDR2 is YFSETQ. The CDR3 sequence is 15 residues long. Specimen: glioma tissue, nonneoplastic brain tissue, or PBMCs (not recorded which). This clonotype was sampled from a human donor with low-grade glioma or glioblastoma, undergoing nonglioma brain surgery, or in good health (not recorded which). The chain recombines TRBV5-1 with TRBJ2-7; a weak D match, TRBD1 (6 bases). The CDR3 sequence is CASSLEAGVSYEQYF. The CDR3 region has the DNA TGCGCCAGCAGCTTGGAGGCAGGGGTTAGTTACGAGCAGTACTTC.